A single sample gave rise to the 10 T cell receptor beta chains below, sequenced in a study of PD-1 blockade in mismatch repair-deficient tumors. Data came from immunoSEQ multiplex PCR; TCRdb stores just in-frame clones and leaves some out. The sample includes approximately 110,000 clones, roughly 80% of them seen just once. Sequencing used peripheral blood, obtained roughly 60 weeks after starting pembrolizumab. All receptors come from an adult with mismatch repair-deficient cancer.

This rearrangement joins TRBV6-5 to TRBJ1-1, with D possibly being TRBD1 (6 bases). The length of the CDR3 is 13 residues. Germline lookup yields CDR1 MNHEY and CDR2 SVGAGI. V lost 6 bases and J 4 bases, leaving 12 bases between the germline ends. The CDR3 protein is CASRRTETTEAFF. The CDR3 region has the DNA TGTGCCAGCAGACGGACAGAGACCACTGAAGCTTTCTTT.

The rearrangement links TRBV6-5 to TRBJ2-3; D is tentatively TRBD1 or TRBD2 (5 bases each). The CDR3 contains 15 residues. V was trimmed by 0 bases and J by 2 bases, leaving 9 bases between them. Germline CDR1 and CDR2: MNHEY and SVGAGI. The CDR3 reads CASSYSSGTTDTQYF. CDR3 coding DNA: TGTGCCAGCAGTTACTCATCCGGGACCACAGATACGCAGTATTTT.

The chain is built from TRBV10-2 and TRBJ1-1; D is undetermined. Trimming pared 3 bases from V and 2 bases from J, leaving 1 base between. Per the germline V gene, CDR1 is WSHSY and CDR2 is SAAADI. CDR3 length: 11 residues. In DNA, the CDR3 is TGCGCCAGCAGTGAAAACACTGAAGCTTTCTTT. Translation gives CASSENTEAFF.

The V gene is TRBV7-9, the J gene TRBJ2-5, with 8 bases lining up with TRBD1. Germline V gene lookup returns CDR1 SEHNR and CDR2 FQNEAQ (reference sequence). This CDR3 region has 16 residues. V gave up 4 bases and J gave up 5 bases; unmatched junction bases: 12. The CDR3 DNA follows: TGTGCCAGCAGCTGGGCAGGGGGCCCACAAAGGGAGACCCAGTACTTC. Protein product: CASSWAGGPQRETQYF.

The chain combines TRBV4-1 with TRBJ2-5, with 10 bases that match TRBD2. The CDR3 sequence is 19 residues long. After removal of 1 base from V and 2 bases from J, the junction contained 13 bases not matched to a gene. Germline V lookup: CDR1 MGHRA, CDR2 YSYEKL. The CDR3 protein is CASSQVSAIGAGGQETQYF. CDR3 in DNA: TGCGCCAGCAGCCAAGTCTCTGCGATCGGAGCGGGAGGGCAAGAGACCCAGTACTTC.

DNA of the CDR3: TGTGCCAGCACGGACAGCGTCTATGGCTACACCTTC. It translates to CASTDSVYGYTF. The chain couples TRBV6-1 to TRBJ1-2; weak D call: TRBD1 (6 bases). This CDR3 comprises 12 residues. CDR1 and CDR2 (germline): MNHNS, SASEGT. V was clipped by 7 bases and J by 4 bases, with 10 bases between them.

The J gene is TRBJ1-1, the V gene TRBV7-9; 7 nucleotides line up with TRBD1. Germline-derived CDR1 and CDR2 are SEHNR and FQNEAQ (reference sequence). The V gene end was trimmed by 6 bases and the J gene end by 1 base; junction bases not matched to a gene: 5. This CDR3 contains 14 residues. CDR3 bases: TGTGCCAGCAGTCAGGGGGTACGGAACACTGAAGCTTTCTTT. Its protein is CASSQGVRNTEAFF.

The CDR3 DNA follows: TGTGCCAGTAGTACGACGCTTATTAACTATGGCTACACCTTC. It specifies CASSTTLINYGYTF. The genes are TRBV19 and TRBJ1-2; no reliable D call. This CDR3 region has 14 residues. V shed 4 bases and J shed 1 base, with 10 bases lying between them. CDR1 LNHDA and CDR2 SQIVND come from the germline V gene (reference sequence).

This sequence joins TRBV11-3 and TRBJ2-7; D may correspond to TRBD1 or TRBD2 (6 bases each). The ends were cut back, 2 bases at V and 7 bases at J, with 12 bases in the middle. There are 13 residues in the CDR3. Per germline, CDR1 SGHNT and CDR2 YENEEA. CDR3: CASSLLGAGEQYF. The CDR3 DNA reads TGTGCCAGCAGCTTACTGGGGGCGGGAGAGCAGTACTTC.

This chain joins TRBV10-3 and TRBJ1-2; 10 nucleotides match TRBD1. V was pared by 6 bases and J by 4 bases, with 5 bases of the junction left unmatched. Germline V gene sequence: CDR1 ENHRY, CDR2 SYGVKD. The CDR3 spans 14 residues. DNA for the CDR3: TGTGCCATCAGGGTGACAGGGGGCGTCTATGGCTACACCTTC. Its protein is CAIRVTGGVYGYTF.